Presented here are 3 T cell receptor beta chains from one specimen sequenced in a study of shared clonotypes between healthy human individuals. Measured with immunoSEQ multiplex PCR; TCRdb has only the in-frame clones, and not every one. The repertoire has roughly 1,600,000 clones, about 98.5% of them found once; the top ten carry 0.36%. Sequencing was done on a sample of naive CD4+ T cells sorted from blood. This sample's subset: CD45RA+ positively selected. Receptor source: a man aged 30 to 39 in good health.

Points on this clone: The sample carries other DNA sequences with the same CDR3. This chain uses TRBV19 with TRBJ2-1, with TRBD2 as a possible D gene (5 bases). Per germline, CDR1 LNHDA and CDR2 SQIVND (reference sequence). CDR3 length equals 15 residues. Between the trimmed V and J ends, which lost 3 bases and 0 bases, there was a span of 9 bases. As DNA, the CDR3 is TGTGCCAGTAGTATGTTAGGGAGCTCCTACAATGAGCAGTTCTTC. It specifies CASSMLGSSYNEQFF. The variable domain in full, completed from reference TRBV19 and TRBJ2-1, reads DGGITQSPKYLFRKEGQNVTLSCEQNLNHDAMYWYRQDPGQGLRLIYYSQIVNDFQKGDIAEGYSVSREKKESFPLTVTSAQKNPTAFYLCASSMLGSSYNEQFFGPGTRLTVL.

CDR3 sequence reads: CASRDGETTGELFF. CDR3 coding DNA: TGTGCCAGTCGGGACGGAGAGACTACCGGGGAGCTGTTTTTT. This chain joins TRBV25-1 and TRBJ2-2; D is perhaps TRBD1 or TRBD2 (5 bases each). The V and J ends lost 9 bases and 5 bases respectively, with 16 bases between them. The CDR3 runs 14 residues. Germline lookup yields CDR1 MGHDK and CDR2 SYGVNS.

The chain employs TRBV19 and TRBJ2-7; 12 bases match TRBD2. The CDR3 spans 15 residues. V lost 5 bases and J lost 6; bases outside the gene matches: 8. CDR1 is LNHDA, CDR2 SQIVND, per germline (reference sequence). CDR3 amino acids: CASSGPSGRASEQYF. Here the CDR3 DNA reads TGTGCCAGTAGTGGTCCTAGCGGGAGGGCCTCCGAGCAGTACTTC. The variable domain in full, completed from reference TRBV19 and TRBJ2-7, reads DGGITQSPKYLFRKEGQNVTLSCEQNLNHDAMYWYRQDPGQGLRLIYYSQIVNDFQKGDIAEGYSVSREKKESFPLTVTSAQKNPTAFYLCASSGPSGRASEQYFGPGTRLTVT.